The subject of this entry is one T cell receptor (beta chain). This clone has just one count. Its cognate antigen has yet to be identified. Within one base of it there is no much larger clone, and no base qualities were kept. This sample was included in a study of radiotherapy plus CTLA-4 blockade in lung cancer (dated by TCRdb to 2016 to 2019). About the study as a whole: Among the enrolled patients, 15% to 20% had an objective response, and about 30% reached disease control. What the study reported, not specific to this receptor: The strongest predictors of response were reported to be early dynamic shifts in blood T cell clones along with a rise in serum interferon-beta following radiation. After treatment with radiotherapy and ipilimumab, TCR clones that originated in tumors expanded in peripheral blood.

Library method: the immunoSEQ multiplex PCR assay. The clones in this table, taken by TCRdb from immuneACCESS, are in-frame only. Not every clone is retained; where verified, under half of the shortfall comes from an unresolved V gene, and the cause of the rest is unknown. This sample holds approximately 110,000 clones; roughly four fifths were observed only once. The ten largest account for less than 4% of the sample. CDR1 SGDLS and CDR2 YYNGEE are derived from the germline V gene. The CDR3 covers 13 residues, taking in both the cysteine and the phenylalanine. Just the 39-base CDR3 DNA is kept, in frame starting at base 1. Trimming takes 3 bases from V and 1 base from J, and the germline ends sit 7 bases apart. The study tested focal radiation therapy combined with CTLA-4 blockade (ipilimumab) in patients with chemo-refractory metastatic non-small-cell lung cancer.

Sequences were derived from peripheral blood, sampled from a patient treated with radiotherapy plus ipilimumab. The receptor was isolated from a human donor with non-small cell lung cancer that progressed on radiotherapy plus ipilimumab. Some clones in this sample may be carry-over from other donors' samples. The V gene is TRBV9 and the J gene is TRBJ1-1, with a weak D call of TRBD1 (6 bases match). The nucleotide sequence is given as TGTGCCAGCAGCGAACAGGGGAACACTGAAGCTTTCTTT. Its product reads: CASSEQGNTEAFF.